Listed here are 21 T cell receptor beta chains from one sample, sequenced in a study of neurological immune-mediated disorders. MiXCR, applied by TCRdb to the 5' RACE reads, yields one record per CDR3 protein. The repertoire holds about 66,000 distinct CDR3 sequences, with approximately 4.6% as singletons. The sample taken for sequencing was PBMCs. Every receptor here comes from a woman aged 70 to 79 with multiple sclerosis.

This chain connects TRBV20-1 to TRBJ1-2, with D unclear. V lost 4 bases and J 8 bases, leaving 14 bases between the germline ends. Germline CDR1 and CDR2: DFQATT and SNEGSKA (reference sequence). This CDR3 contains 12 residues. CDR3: CSATAEGRGYTF. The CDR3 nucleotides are TGCAGTGCTACCGCAGAGGGTAGAGGCTACACCTTC.

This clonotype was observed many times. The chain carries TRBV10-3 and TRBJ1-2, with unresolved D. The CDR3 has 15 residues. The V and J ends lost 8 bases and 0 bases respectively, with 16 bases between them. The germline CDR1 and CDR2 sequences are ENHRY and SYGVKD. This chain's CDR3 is CAILGVGSTNYGYTF. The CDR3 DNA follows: TGTGCCATCCTTGGGGTAGGCAGCACTAACTATGGCTACACCTTC.

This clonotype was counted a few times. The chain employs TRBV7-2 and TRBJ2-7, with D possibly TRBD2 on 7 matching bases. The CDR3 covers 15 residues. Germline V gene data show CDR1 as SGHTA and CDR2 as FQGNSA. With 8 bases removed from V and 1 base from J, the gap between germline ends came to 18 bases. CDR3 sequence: CASARGTINSYEQYF. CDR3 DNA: TGTGCCAGCGCGAGGGGGACTATCAATTCCTACGAGCAGTACTTC.

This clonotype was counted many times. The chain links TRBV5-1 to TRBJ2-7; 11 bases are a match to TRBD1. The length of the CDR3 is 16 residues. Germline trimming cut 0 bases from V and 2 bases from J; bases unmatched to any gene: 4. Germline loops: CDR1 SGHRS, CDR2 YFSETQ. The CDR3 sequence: CASSLEGQGGPYEQYF. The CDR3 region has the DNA TGCGCCAGCAGCTTGGAGGGACAGGGGGGCCCCTACGAGCAGTACTTC. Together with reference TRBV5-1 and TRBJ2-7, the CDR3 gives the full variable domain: KAGVTQTPRYLIKTRGQQVTLSCSPISGHRSVSWYQQTPGQGLQFLFEYFSETQRNKGNFPGRFSGRQFSNSRSEMNVSTLELGDSALYLCASSLEGQGGPYEQYFGPGTRLTVT.

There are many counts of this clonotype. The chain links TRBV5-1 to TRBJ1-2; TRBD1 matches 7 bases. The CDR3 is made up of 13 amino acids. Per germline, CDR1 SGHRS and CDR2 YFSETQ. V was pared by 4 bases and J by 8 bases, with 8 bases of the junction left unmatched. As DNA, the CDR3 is TGCGCCAGCAGCCTGGGACAGACGCGGGGCTACACCTTC. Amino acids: CASSLGQTRGYTF.

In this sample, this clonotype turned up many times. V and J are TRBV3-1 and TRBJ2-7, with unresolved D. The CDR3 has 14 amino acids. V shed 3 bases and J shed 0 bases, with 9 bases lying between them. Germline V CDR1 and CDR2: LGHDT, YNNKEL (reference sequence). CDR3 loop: CASSQSGRSYEQYF. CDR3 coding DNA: TGTGCCAGCAGCCAGTCCGGGCGCTCCTACGAGCAGTACTTC.

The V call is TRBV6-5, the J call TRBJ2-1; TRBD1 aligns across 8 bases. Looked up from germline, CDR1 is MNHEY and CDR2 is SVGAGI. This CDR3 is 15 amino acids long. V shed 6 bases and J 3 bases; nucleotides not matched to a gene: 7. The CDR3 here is CASSRIGQGYNEQFF. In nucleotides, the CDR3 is TGTGCCAGCAGCCGCATTGGACAGGGCTACAATGAGCAGTTCTTC.

In nucleotides, the CDR3 is TGTGCCAGCAACACCAGACAGGGCGATAGGGTTAACTATGGCTACACCTTC. Its protein is CASNTRQGDRVNYGYTF. The rearrangement uses TRBV6-9 and TRBJ1-2, with 7 nucleotides matching TRBD1. Trimming took 7 bases from V and 1 from J; bases not matched to a gene: 15. In germline, CDR1 is MNHGY, CDR2 SVAAGI. This CDR3 comprises 17 residues.

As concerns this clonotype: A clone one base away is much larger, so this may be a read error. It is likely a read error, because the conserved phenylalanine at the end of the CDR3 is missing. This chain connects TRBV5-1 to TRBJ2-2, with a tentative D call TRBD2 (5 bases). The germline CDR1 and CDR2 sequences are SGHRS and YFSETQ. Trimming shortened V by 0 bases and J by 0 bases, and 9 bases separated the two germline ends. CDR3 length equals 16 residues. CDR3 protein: CASSLVSGANTGELFC. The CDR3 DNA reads TGCGCCAGCAGCTTGGTCAGCGGAGCGAACACCGGGGAGCTGTTTTGT.

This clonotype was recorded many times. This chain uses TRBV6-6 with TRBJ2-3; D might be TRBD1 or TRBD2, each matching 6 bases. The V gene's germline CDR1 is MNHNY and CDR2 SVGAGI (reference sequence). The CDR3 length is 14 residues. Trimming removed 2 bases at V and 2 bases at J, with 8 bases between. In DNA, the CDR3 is TGTGCCAGCAGTTACGGGGGGCCCACAGATACGCAGTATTTT. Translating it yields CASSYGGPTDTQYF.

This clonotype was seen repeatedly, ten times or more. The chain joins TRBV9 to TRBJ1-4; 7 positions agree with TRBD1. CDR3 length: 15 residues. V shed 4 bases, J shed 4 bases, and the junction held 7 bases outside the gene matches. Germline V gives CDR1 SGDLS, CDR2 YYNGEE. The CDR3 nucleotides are TGTGCCAGCAGCACCCGACAGGGTATTAATGAAAAACTGTTTTTT. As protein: CASSTRQGINEKLFF. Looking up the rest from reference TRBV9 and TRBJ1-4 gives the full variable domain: DSGVTQTPKHLITATGQRVTLRCSPRSGDLSVYWYQQSLDQGLQFLIQYYNGEERAKGNILERFSAQQFPDLHSELNLSSLELGDSALYFCASSTRQGINEKLFFGSGTQLSVL.

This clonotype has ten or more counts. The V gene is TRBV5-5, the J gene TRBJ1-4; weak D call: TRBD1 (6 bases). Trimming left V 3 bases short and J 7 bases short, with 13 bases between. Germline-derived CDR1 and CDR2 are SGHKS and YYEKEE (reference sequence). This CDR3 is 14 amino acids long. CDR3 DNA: TGTGCCAGCAGCTGGGAACAGGGAACTGAAAAACTGTTTTTT. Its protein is CASSWEQGTEKLFF.

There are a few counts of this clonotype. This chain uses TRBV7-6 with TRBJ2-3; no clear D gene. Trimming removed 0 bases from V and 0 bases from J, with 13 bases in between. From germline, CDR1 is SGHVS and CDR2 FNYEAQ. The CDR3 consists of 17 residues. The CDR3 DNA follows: TGTGCCAGCAGCTTAGCCCCCAGCTCCTTTAGCACAGATACGCAGTATTTT. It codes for CASSLAPSSFSTDTQYF.

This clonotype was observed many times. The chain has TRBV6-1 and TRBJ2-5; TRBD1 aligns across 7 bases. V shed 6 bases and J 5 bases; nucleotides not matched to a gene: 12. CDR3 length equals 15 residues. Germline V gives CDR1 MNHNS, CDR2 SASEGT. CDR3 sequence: CASSPSDRVGETQYF. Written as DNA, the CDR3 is TGTGCCAGCAGCCCGTCTGACAGGGTGGGTGAGACCCAGTACTTC.

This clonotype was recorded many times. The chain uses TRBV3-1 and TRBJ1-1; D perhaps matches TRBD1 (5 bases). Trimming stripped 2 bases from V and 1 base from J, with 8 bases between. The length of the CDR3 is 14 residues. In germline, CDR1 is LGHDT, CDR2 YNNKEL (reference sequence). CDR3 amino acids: CASSQQGGNTEAFF. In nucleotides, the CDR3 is TGTGCCAGCAGCCAACAGGGAGGGAACACTGAAGCTTTCTTT.

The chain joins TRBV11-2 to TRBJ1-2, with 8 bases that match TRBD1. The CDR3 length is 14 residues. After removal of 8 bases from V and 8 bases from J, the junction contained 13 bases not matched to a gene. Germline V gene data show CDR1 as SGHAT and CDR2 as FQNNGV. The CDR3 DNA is TGTGCCAGCGACAGGGGTACCGGGTTTGAAGGCTACACCTTC. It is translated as CASDRGTGFEGYTF.

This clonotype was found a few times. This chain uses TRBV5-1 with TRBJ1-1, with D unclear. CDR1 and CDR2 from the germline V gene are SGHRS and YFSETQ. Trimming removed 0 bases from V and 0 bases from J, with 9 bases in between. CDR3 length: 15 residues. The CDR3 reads CASSLEALMNTEAFF. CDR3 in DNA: TGCGCCAGCAGCTTGGAAGCACTCATGAACACTGAAGCTTTCTTT.

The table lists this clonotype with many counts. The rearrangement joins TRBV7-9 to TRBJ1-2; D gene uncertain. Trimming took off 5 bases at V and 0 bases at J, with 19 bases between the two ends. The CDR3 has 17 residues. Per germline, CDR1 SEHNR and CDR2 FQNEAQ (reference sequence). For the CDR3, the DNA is TGTGCCAGCAGCCCAAAAGGGCAGTGGGGAGCTAACTATGGCTACACCTTC. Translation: CASSPKGQWGANYGYTF.

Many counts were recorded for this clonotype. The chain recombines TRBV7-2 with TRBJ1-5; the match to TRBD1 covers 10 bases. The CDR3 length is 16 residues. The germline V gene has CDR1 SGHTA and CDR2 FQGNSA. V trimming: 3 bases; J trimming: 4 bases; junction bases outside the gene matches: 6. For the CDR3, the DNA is TGTGCCAGCAGCTTGACAGGGGGCTCGGCGAATCAGCCCCAGCATTTT. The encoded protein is CASSLTGGSANQPQHF.

CDR3 sequence reads: CSVVPSGAGTEAFF. The CDR3, as DNA: TGCAGCGTTGTTCCCTCGGGGGCGGGAACTGAAGCTTTCTTT. This chain joins TRBV29-1 and TRBJ1-1; D possibly corresponds to TRBD1 (6 bases). V dropped 4 bases and J dropped 5 bases, with 17 bases sitting between them. CDR3 length: 14 residues. CDR1 SQVTM and CDR2 ANQGSEA come from the germline V gene.

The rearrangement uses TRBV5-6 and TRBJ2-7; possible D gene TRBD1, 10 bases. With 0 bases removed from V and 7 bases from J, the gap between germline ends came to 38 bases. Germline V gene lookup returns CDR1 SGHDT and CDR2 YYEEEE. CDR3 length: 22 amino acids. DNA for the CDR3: TGTGCCAGCAGCTTGGAGGGACAGGGGATCGGCGGGAGGGCACCCTCCTTAGTGGAGCAGTACTTC. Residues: CASSLEGQGIGGRAPSLVEQYF.